These 26 T cell receptor beta chains were sequenced from one sample in a study of shared clonotypes between healthy human individuals. TCRdb's table, derived via immunoSEQ multiplex PCR, lists solely in-frame clones and lacks some. The sample includes approximately 2.4 million clones, approximately 94% of them seen just once. Sequencing was done on a sample of naive CD4+ T cells sorted from blood. Described subset: CD45RA+ positively selected. Receptor source: a man aged 18 to 35 in good health.

V gene TRBV7-2 combines with J gene TRBJ2-1; D is unclear. The CDR3 runs to 13 residues. V was shortened by 1 base and J by 7 bases, with 8 bases between the two germline ends. Germline V CDR1 and CDR2: SGHTA, FQGNSA. The CDR3 loop reads CASSLGLRNEQFF. In DNA form, the CDR3 reads TGTGCCAGCAGCTTAGGGTTAAGGAATGAGCAGTTCTTC.

This chain joins TRBV10-3 and TRBJ1-2; TRBD1 is a possible D gene (6 bases). The V gene lost 4 bases and the J gene lost 4 bases, with 13 bases spanning the gap. This CDR3 contains 14 residues. The germline V gene has CDR1 ENHRY and CDR2 SYGVKD. CDR3 amino acids: CAISVRTETYGYTF. CDR3 coding DNA: TGTGCCATCAGTGTTCGGACAGAGACCTATGGCTACACCTTC.

In regard to this clone: Different DNA sequences within this sample yield the same CDR3. The chain uses TRBV6-1 and TRBJ2-3; tentative D call: TRBD1 (6 bases). V was trimmed by 5 bases and J by 0 bases, leaving 9 bases between them. CDR1 MNHNS and CDR2 SASEGT come from the germline V gene. The CDR3 runs 14 residues. In nucleotides, the CDR3 is TGTGCCAGCAGTAGTGGGACAAGCACAGATACGCAGTATTTT. Translated: CASSSGTSTDTQYF.

The chain recombines TRBV11-2 with TRBJ1-4, with D perhaps TRBD1 (6 bases). The ends were cut back, 3 bases at V and 8 bases at J, with 19 bases in the middle. This CDR3 is built from 16 residues. CDR1 SGHAT and CDR2 FQNNGV come from the germline V gene. CDR3 sequence reads: CASSLGSRGAREKLFF. The CDR3 coding sequence is TGTGCCAGCAGCTTGGGGTCTAGGGGGGCTAGAGAAAAACTGTTTTTT.

V is TRBV6-1 and J is TRBJ2-2; TRBD1 is a possible D gene (5 bases). Trimming pared 6 bases from V and 6 bases from J, leaving 8 bases between. CDR3 length: 12 amino acids. The germline V gene encodes CDR1 MNHNS and CDR2 SASEGT. The CDR3 DNA reads as TGTGCCAGCAGCAGGGTCCCCGGGGAGCTGTTTTTT. Its protein product is CASSRVPGELFF.

This chain joins TRBV19 and TRBJ2-3; possibly TRBD2 for D (7 bases). The CDR3 runs 17 residues. The V end lost 5 bases, the J end lost 8 bases, and 26 bases lay between the germline ends. From germline, CDR1 is LNHDA and CDR2 SQIVND (reference sequence). The CDR3 is CASSPFTAGASYGTQYF. For the CDR3, the DNA is TGTGCCAGTAGTCCCTTCACGGCGGGGGCCTCCTACGGTACGCAGTATTTT.

The CDR3 nucleotides are TGTGCCTGGAGTAGAGGGGAGGGGGCGCGGGATGAAAAACTGTTTTTT. This translates into CAWSRGEGARDEKLFF. The J gene is TRBJ1-4, the V gene TRBV30; 7 bases align to TRBD1. The trim removed 2 bases at V and 6 bases at J, leaving 12 bases unmatched. The CDR3 loop spans 16 amino acids. Germline V gene data show CDR1 as GTSNPN and CDR2 as SVGIG (reference sequence). The whole variable domain, remainder taken from reference TRBV30 and TRBJ1-4, is SQTIHQWPATLVQPVGSPLSLECTVEGTSNPNLYWYRQAAGRGLQLLFYSVGIGQISSEVPQNLSASRPQDRQFILSSKKLLLSDSGFYLCAWSRGEGARDEKLFFGSGTQLSVL.

This clone is a singleton in its sample. The chain uses TRBV6-6 and TRBJ2-7; D possibly corresponds to TRBD1 (6 bases). Germline V CDR1 and CDR2: MNHNY, SVGAGI (reference sequence). This CDR3 spans 13 amino acids. Trimming took 4 bases from V and 5 from J, leaving 12 bases between them. CDR3 DNA sequence: TGTGCCAGCAGTTCCGCACAGGGCCACGAGCAGTACTTC. Encoded protein: CASSSAQGHEQYF.

This clone came up once. CDR3 sequence reads: CASSTATGVTF. The CDR3 coding sequence is TGTGCCAGCAGTACTGCGACAGGGGTCACCTTC. The chain links TRBV28 to TRBJ1-2; 8 positions match TRBD1. From germline, CDR1 is MDHEN and CDR2 SYDVKM. V was clipped by 5 bases and J by 13 bases; unmatched bases: 6. This CDR3 has 11 amino acids.

This clone was seen only once. This chain links TRBV5-1 with TRBJ2-5, with 9 bases matching TRBD2. V gave up 4 bases and J gave up 2 bases; unmatched junction bases: 12. The CDR3 covers 17 residues. From germline, CDR1 is SGHRS and CDR2 YFSETQ. The CDR3 DNA sequence: TGCGCCAGCAGCCCCGGACGCGGTAGCGGGGGTCAAGAGACCCAGTACTTC. Amino acid sequence: CASSPGRGSGGQETQYF. The full variable domain, with the rest looked up from reference TRBV5-1 and TRBJ2-5, is KAGVTQTPRYLIKTRGQQVTLSCSPISGHRSVSWYQQTPGQGLQFLFEYFSETQRNKGNFPGRFSGRQFSNSRSEMNVSTLELGDSALYLCASSPGRGSGGQETQYFGPGTRLLVL.

The chain uses TRBV25-1 and TRBJ2-3; 9 bases line up with TRBD1. This CDR3 has 16 residues. V gave up 0 bases and J gave up 4 bases; unmatched junction bases: 5. CDR1 MGHDK and CDR2 SYGVNS come from the germline V gene. CDR3 sequence: CASSEYRTGDADTQYF. CDR3 bases: TGTGCCAGCAGTGAATATAGGACAGGGGATGCAGATACGCAGTATTTT.

The V gene is TRBV7-2, the J gene TRBJ2-2; the D gene is possibly TRBD1 (6 bases). The CDR3 has 13 amino acids. Deletions cut 5 bases from V and 7 bases from J, with 11 bases between. Looked up from germline, CDR1 is SGHTA and CDR2 is FQGNSA. The CDR3 is CASSPDRFGELFF. In DNA, the CDR3 is TGTGCCAGCAGCCCCGACAGGTTCGGGGAGCTGTTTTTT.

This chain uses TRBV19 with TRBJ2-1, with 10 bases matching TRBD2. CDR1 and CDR2 from the germline V gene are LNHDA and SQIVND (reference sequence). V was pared by 6 bases and J by 6 bases, with 5 bases of the junction left unmatched. The CDR3 loop spans 14 amino acids. The CDR3 nucleotides are TGTGCCAGTAGCCCTAGCGGGGGACCCAATGAGCAGTTCTTC. Its protein product is CASSPSGGPNEQFF.

The J gene is TRBJ2-7, the V gene TRBV15; D might be TRBD1 or TRBD2, each matching 6 bases. In germline, CDR1 is LNHNV, CDR2 YYDKDF (reference sequence). V lost 0 bases and J 9 bases, leaving 15 bases between the germline ends. This CDR3 contains 14 residues. The CDR3 coding sequence is TGTGCCACCAGCAGAGATAGGGGGGACGCCGTGCAGTACTTC. This encodes CATSRDRGDAVQYF.

The chain couples TRBV10-1 to TRBJ2-7, with unresolved D. The V gene lost 8 bases and the J gene lost 6 bases, with 14 bases spanning the gap. The CDR3 consists of 12 residues. Germline CDR1 is WNHNN and CDR2 is SYGVQD (reference sequence). This CDR3 is CASSGVRGEQYF. In DNA, the CDR3 is TGCGCCAGCTCTGGGGTGCGTGGCGAGCAGTACTTC.

V and J are TRBV11-2 and TRBJ2-6; TRBD1 is a possible D gene (5 bases). Per the germline V gene, CDR1 is SGHAT and CDR2 is FQNNGV. The CDR3 contains 16 residues. V shed 5 bases and J shed 0 bases, with 11 bases lying between them. CDR3 amino acids: CASSPTASSGANVLTF. CDR3 nucleotide sequence: TGTGCCAGCAGCCCGACAGCGAGCTCTGGGGCCAACGTCCTGACTTTC.

This chain uses TRBV7-9 with TRBJ1-1; D uncertain. This CDR3 is 12 amino acids long. Trimming took off 1 base at V and 8 bases at J, with 8 bases between the two ends. Germline CDR1 SEHNR, CDR2 FQNEAQ (reference sequence). CDR3 sequence (DNA): TGTGCCAGCAGCTTAGTTGAAGGGGAAGCTTTCTTT. As protein: CASSLVEGEAFF.

This chain connects TRBV2 to TRBJ2-3; D call uncertain. V gave up 7 bases and J gave up 6 bases, with 8 bases separating them. Per the germline V gene, CDR1 is SNHLY and CDR2 is FYNNEI. The CDR3 contains 11 residues. The CDR3 DNA follows: TGTGCCAGCAAGCCCCTTGATACGCAGTATTTT. Protein product: CASKPLDTQYF. Filled out from reference TRBV2 and TRBJ2-3, the complete variable domain reads EPEVTQTPSHQVTQMGQEVILRCVPISNHLYFYWYRQILGQKVEFLVSFYNNEISEKSEIFDDQFSVERPDGSNFTLKIRSTKLEDSAMYFCASKPLDTQYFGPGTRLTVL.

V gene TRBV11-3 combines with J gene TRBJ2-5, with 10 positions matching TRBD2. Germline trimming cut 3 bases from V and 5 bases from J; bases unmatched to any gene: 6. CDR1 SGHNT and CDR2 YENEEA come from the germline V gene. The CDR3 loop spans 15 amino acids. The CDR3 DNA is TGTGCCAGCAGCTTTAGCGGGGGGCCAGGGGAGACCCAGTACTTC. The encoded protein is CASSFSGGPGETQYF.

This sequence joins TRBV19 and TRBJ2-7; 9 bases fit TRBD1. The germline CDR1 and CDR2 sequences are LNHDA and SQIVND (reference sequence). The V gene end was trimmed by 6 bases and the J gene end by 5 bases; junction bases not matched to a gene: 5. The CDR3 is made up of 13 amino acids. The CDR3: CASSRQGVNEQYF. DNA of the CDR3: TGTGCCAGTAGCAGACAGGGGGTTAACGAGCAGTACTTC.

The CDR3 reads CASSRGQAEGGYTF. As DNA, the CDR3 is TGTGCCAGCAGCCGAGGACAGGCGGAGGGTGGCTACACCTTC. The chain carries TRBV6-5 and TRBJ1-2, with 7 bases matching TRBD1. J gave up 7 bases and V 6 bases, and 11 bases lay outside the gene matches. This CDR3 has 14 residues. CDR1 MNHEY and CDR2 SVGAGI come from the germline V gene.

The gene calls are TRBV9 and TRBJ1-2; 10 nucleotides line up with TRBD1. This CDR3 has 15 residues. V was clipped by 3 bases and J by 1 base; unmatched bases: 3. Germline lookup yields CDR1 SGDLS and CDR2 YYNGEE. CDR3 region: CASSAGTGDNYGYTF. Here the CDR3 DNA reads TGTGCCAGCAGCGCCGGGACAGGGGATAACTATGGCTACACCTTC.

The J gene is TRBJ1-4, the V gene TRBV7-2; possible D gene TRBD1, 5 bases. Trimming cost V 5 bases and J 0 bases, with 10 bases left between them. This CDR3 is 15 amino acids long. Germline CDR1 and CDR2: SGHTA and FQGNSA. In nucleotides, the CDR3 is TGTGCCAGCAGCGAACAGGCCTCAACTAATGAAAAACTGTTTTTT. It encodes CASSEQASTNEKLFF. The complete variable domain, with remaining parts taken from reference TRBV7-2 and TRBJ1-4, reads GAGVSQSPSNKVTEKGKDVELRCDPISGHTALYWYRQSLGQGLEFLIYFQGNSAPDKSGLPSDRFSAERTGGSVSTLTIQRTQQEDSAVYLCASSEQASTNEKLFFGSGTQLSVL.

This clone was found once. J is TRBJ2-3 and V is TRBV6-5, with TRBD2 identical over 8 bases. CDR1 and CDR2 from the germline V gene are MNHEY and SVGAGI. Trimming removed 8 bases from V and 2 bases from J; junction bases left unmatched: 6. This CDR3 is 14 amino acids long. CDR3 sequence (DNA): TGTGCCAGCGGCCCAGCGGGGGTCACAGATACGCAGTATTTT. Residues: CASGPAGVTDTQYF.

This clone appeared once. The chain recombines TRBV5-1 with TRBJ2-2; D perhaps matches TRBD2 (6 bases). Deletions cut 0 bases from V and 7 bases from J, with 22 bases between. CDR1 SGHRS and CDR2 YFSETQ come from the germline V gene. This CDR3 has 18 residues. In nucleotides, the CDR3 is TGCGCCAGCAGCTTGGATACGAGTCTAGCGTTAAGTGGCGGGGAGCTGTTTTTT. Residues: CASSLDTSLALSGGELFF.

The rearrangement links TRBV6-5 to TRBJ2-1; no clear D gene. CDR3 length equals 13 residues. V lost 6 bases to trimming and J lost 6 bases, with 12 bases between them. From germline, CDR1 is MNHEY and CDR2 SVGAGI. Here the CDR3 reads CASRSTRSNEQFF. The CDR3 DNA follows: TGTGCCAGCAGATCTACGAGGTCCAATGAGCAGTTCTTC.